A selection of T cell receptor beta chains follows, all from one sample in a study of control samples from healthy donors and cancer patients. Profiling relied on immunoSEQ multiplex PCR, and the TCRdb table lists in-frame clones only, not all of them. The sample records 130,000 or so clones, 70% to 90% being singletons. Source material: blood. The receptor source for this set is a man aged 50-60 years in good health. CDR3s include the opening cysteine and the closing phenylalanine or tryptophan. D genes are given only for firm matches. Some rows have no size entry. The others give once, few or many, or a class for an expanded clone.

j_call | clone_size | d_call | v_call | cdr3_nt | cdr3_aa
TRBJ2-5 | - | - | TRBV2 | TGTGCCAGCAGTGATGACCAAGAGACCCAGTACTTC | CASSDDQETQYF
TRBJ2-2 | - | TRBD2 | TRBV7-3 | TGTGCCAGCAGCTCGAGCGGAGTAGCGGGGGGCCGTCGTATCGGGGAGCTGTTTTTT | CASSSSGVAGGRRIGELFF
TRBJ1-1 | - | - | TRBV5-6 | TGTGCCAGCAGCTCCTACACGGATTACAGGGAATGGGTGACTGAAGCTTTCTTT | CASSSYTDYREWVTEAFF
TRBJ2-7 | - | TRBD1 | TRBV30 | TGTGCCTGGAGTGTACAGGGGTACGAGCAGTACTTC | CAWSVQGYEQYF
TRBJ2-1 | - | TRBD2 | TRBV15 | TGTGCCACCAGCGGCGGGGGGGCGTCCTACAATGAGCAGTTCTTC | CATSGGGASYNEQFF
TRBJ1-2 | - | - | TRBV9 | TGTGCCAGCAGCGTAGGACGGAGCTATGGCTACACCTTC | CASSVGRSYGYTF
TRBJ1-1 | - | - | TRBV10-3 | TGTGCCATCAGTGTACAGGGATGGGGCACTGAAGCTTTCTTT | CAISVQGWGTEAFF
TRBJ2-7 | - | - | TRBV29-1 | TGCAGCGCCCTAACGACAGAAGCCTACGAGCAGTACTTC | CSALTTEAYEQYF
TRBJ1-1 | - | TRBD1 | TRBV2 | TGTGCCAGCAGTGTTAGCAGGGGGCCTACTGAAGCTTTCTTT | CASSVSRGPTEAFF
TRBJ2-3 | - | TRBD2 | TRBV7-3 | TGTGCCAGCAGCTTATGGCGGGGGAGCACAGATACGCAGTATTTT | CASSLWRGSTDTQYF
TRBJ2-5 | - | - | TRBV15 | TGTGCCACCAGCAGAGGACGGGCCCAGTACTTC | CATSRGRAQYF
TRBJ2-3 | - | TRBD2 | TRBV13 | TGTGCCAGCAGCTTAGTAGCGGGGGGTGCAGATACGCAGTATTTT | CASSLVAGGADTQYF
TRBJ1-6 | - | - | TRBV11-3 | TGTGCCAGCAGCTTAGATTCGAGGCCGGGACCCCATTCACCCCTCCACTTT | CASSLDSRPGPHSPLHF
TRBJ1-1 | - | - | TRBV28 | TGTGCCAGCAGGATAGGCGGGACTGAAGCTTTCTTT | CASRIGGTEAFF
TRBJ2-3 | - | TRBD2 | TRBV24-1 | TGTGCCACCCGGAGCGGGGGAACCGATACGCAGTATTTT | CATRSGGTDTQYF
TRBJ2-7 | - | - | TRBV24-1 | TGTGCCACCAGTGATTGGCCGGGGTACGAGCAGTACTTC | CATSDWPGYEQYF
TRBJ1-1 | - | - | TRBV29-1 | TGCAGCGTTGGGACAGACCTGAACACTGAAGCTTTCTTT | CSVGTDLNTEAFF
TRBJ1-1 | - | - | TRBV12-3/TRBV12-4 | TGTGCCAGCAGCCCTAGACCGATCACTGAAGCTTTCTTT | CASSPRPITEAFF
TRBJ2-3 | - | - | TRBV29-1 | TGCAGCGCCAAAATCGGGGGCACAGATACGCAGTATTTT | CSAKIGGTDTQYF
TRBJ2-3 | - | TRBD1 | TRBV29-1 | TGCAGCGTTGCCAAGGGGGCATCGGATACGCAGTATTTT | CSVAKGASDTQYF
TRBJ2-7 | - | - | TRBV4-1 | TGCGCCAGCAGCCAAGCTGTCTATGACGAGCAGTACTTC | CASSQAVYDEQYF
TRBJ1-4 | - | - | TRBV15 | TGTGCCACCAGCAGAGATGCGGGGTTCGGAGAAAAACTGTTTTTT | CATSRDAGFGEKLFF
TRBJ2-6 | - | - | TRBV30 | TGTGCCTGGGGGGGATACTCTGGGGCCAACGTCCTGACTTTC | CAWGGYSGANVLTF
TRBJ1-2 | - | TRBD1 | TRBV9 | TGTGCCAGCAGCGTTGGGACAGGGGACTATGGCTACACCTTC | CASSVGTGDYGYTF
TRBJ2-7 | - | TRBD1 | TRBV18 | TGTGCCAGCTCCCTGACAATGCGGACAGGGGGCTACGAGCAGTACTTC | CASSLTMRTGGYEQYF
TRBJ1-5 | - | - | TRBV24-1 | TGTGCCACCAGTGATCGGGCCGAAGGCGGGCAGCCCCAGCATTTT | CATSDRAEGGQPQHF
TRBJ2-5 | - | - | TRBV7-2 | TGTGCCAGCAGCTCAGGACTAGAGGGGGTCGGGACCCAGTACTTC | CASSSGLEGVGTQYF
TRBJ2-7 | - | - | TRBV5-8 | TGTGCCAGCAGCTTTGACGGGTACTCCTACGAGCAGTACTTC | CASSFDGYSYEQYF
TRBJ2-3 | - | - | TRBV9 | TGTGCCAGCAGCACCCAGGTCGGGGGGCGCACAGATACGCAGTATTTT | CASSTQVGGRTDTQYF
TRBJ2-4 | - | TRBD2 | TRBV5-4 | TGTGCCAGCAGCCCGGGGGGTGCGGGCAAGGACATTCAGTACTTC | CASSPGGAGKDIQYF
TRBJ2-2 | - | TRBD2 | TRBV5-5 | TGTGCCAGCAGTCTACTGACAGCGGGGGCCGGGGAGCTGTTTTTT | CASSLLTAGAGELFF
TRBJ1-2 | - | TRBD1 | TRBV11-3 | TGTGCCAGCAGCTCTCATTCGGCCGGGACAGGCTATGGCTACACCTTC | CASSSHSAGTGYGYTF
TRBJ2-1 | - | TRBD2 | TRBV7-9 | TGTGCCAGCAGCTACCCGCGTCCGGGAGGGGGGCGGGACAATGAGCAGTTCTTC | CASSYPRPGGGRDNEQFF
TRBJ2-4 | - | - | TRBV5-4 | TGTGCCAGCAGCCTTCCCAGTGGTGGTAGTAACAAAAACATTCAGTACTTC | CASSLPSGGSNKNIQYF
TRBJ1-1 | - | - | TRBV27 | TGTGCCAGCAGTTTATCCGGCCCCCCGACAGGGAACACTGAAGCTTTCTTT | CASSLSGPPTGNTEAFF
TRBJ2-7 | - | - | TRBV7-5 | TGTGTCAGAAGCTCTCCGGAATACGAGCAGTACTTC | CVRSSPEYEQYF
TRBJ2-1 | - | - | TRBV7-3 | TGTGCCAGCAGCCCGGGGTTTGGGGGGGCTTTTGATGAGCAGTTCTTC | CASSPGFGGAFDEQFF
TRBJ1-5 | once | - | TRBV2 | TGTGCCAGCAGTGATGGGACCCCCAGCAATCAGCCCCAGCATTTT | CASSDGTPSNQPQHF